This entry lists 2 T cell receptor beta chains sequenced from one sample in a study of regulatory T cells in long-lasting Graves disease. As for time point: newly diagnosed GD, antithyroid drugs for less than 3 months. RNA isolated from PBMCs was used to make the TCR library. Through Arm-PCR of CDR3 regions and iRepertoire HTBI primers, TCR beta libraries were built. TCRdb passed the multiplex PCR reads through MiXCR, listing each CDR3 protein once. The table has about 400,000 distinct CDR3 sequences, around 15% seen once. The same specimen was also included in a second study, on T cells in Graves' hyperthyroidism and ophthalmopathy.

This specimen was peripheral blood mononuclear cells (PBMCs), taken at new diagnosis, from a patient treated with antithyroid drugs. These receptors were collected from a woman aged 18-35 years with Graves disease.

In this sample, this clonotype turned up many times. The rearrangement links TRBV2 to TRBJ2-7; D remains unclear. Germline V gene lookup returns CDR1 SNHLY and CDR2 FYNNEI. The CDR3 has 15 residues. With 6 bases removed from V and 0 bases from J, the gap between germline ends came to 15 bases. The CDR3, as DNA: TGTGCCAGCAGGTCCCTAGTGATGAGCTCCTACGAGCAGTACTTC. This encodes CASRSLVMSSYEQYF. The whole variable domain, remainder taken from reference TRBV2 and TRBJ2-7, is EPEVTQTPSHQVTQMGQEVILRCVPISNHLYFYWYRQILGQKVEFLVSFYNNEISEKSEIFDDQFSVERPDGSNFTLKIRSTKLEDSAMYFCASRSLVMSSYEQYFGPGTRLTVT.

On this clonotype: A much larger clone is a single base away; this may be a read error. The chain links TRBV3-1 to TRBJ1-5; no firm D call. The CDR3 runs to 15 residues. The V gene's germline CDR1 is LGHDT and CDR2 YNNKEL (reference sequence). V was trimmed by 4 bases and J by 1 base, leaving 11 bases between them. The CDR3 sequence: CASSPLGESNQPQHF. The DNA for the CDR3 is TGTGCCAGCAGCCCCCTCGGGGAGAGCAATCAGCCCCAGCATTTT.